This TCR beta chain was documented in a study of blood T cell repertoires in COVID-19 (dated by TCRdb to 2019 to 2021). Describing the broader study: Samples from collaborators originated in the United States, Italy and Spain and spanned both the acute and convalescent phases of COVID-19. Deeply sampled blood TCRbeta repertoires from subjects exposed to, actively infected with, or recovered from COVID-19 were included in the dataset. The material from the prospective study consisted of cDNA or gDNA derived from T cells, B-cell-depleted T cells, or PBMCs. The samples were drawn from the first 160 participants of the ongoing ImmuneRACE study and from some 1,300 subjects provided by 6 global collaborators. The repertoires were released in a freely available public database meant as a resource for research on the immune response to SARS-CoV-2. The sample metadata nearly always contained a de-identified subject ID, COVID-19 status, age in years and sex. Where available, HLA class I and class II types were taken from metadata supplied by the sample provider and were not determined by assay-based typing.

The sample holds a few counts of this clone. Its binding antigen is unknown. Base quality data are lacking; no much larger clone is found one base away. TCRbeta CDR3 regions were amplified from genomic DNA using the immunoSEQ Assay, a bias-controlled multiplex PCR. Concerning the study's data processing: The number of nucleated cells in each sample was estimated from the amplification of reference gene primers within the assay. To quantify the absolute abundance of each unique TCRbeta CDR3 rearrangement, sequence reads were collapsed and filtered. Productive Simpson clonality was computed per sample as the square root of Simpson's diversity index over productive rearrangements. TCRdb carries this immuneACCESS record with in-frame sequences only. Its versions omit some clonotypes, under half of them owing to an unresolved V gene in the studies checked, with the rest unexplained. From that table come the V and J calls and clone size; the DNA was used to work out D and trimming. Present in this sample are 200,000 or so clones, almost 85% of which were seen just once. The leading ten clones occupy about 5.1% of the sample.

Whole blood was collected in K2EDTA tubes by collaborating institutions according to the institutions' own protocols. Collaborator samples were shipped for TCRbeta analysis as frozen whole blood, isolated PBMCs, or DNA extracted from either sample type. Via the germline V gene (reference sequence), CDR1 is DFQATT and CDR2 SNEGSKA. Counted from cysteine to phenylalanine, this CDR3 has 10 amino acids. Only the CDR3 DNA is retained, 30 bases long and in frame from the first base. Trimming takes 2 bases from V and 9 bases from J, and the germline ends sit 8 bases apart. The paper as a whole reports these results and caveats: The amount of clinical and demographic metadata varied by source and participant and was provided uncurated.

Sequencing was carried out using peripheral blood. This receptor was obtained from a woman aged 70-85 years with active or convalescent COVID-19. The rearrangement combines TRBV20-1 with TRBJ2-7; perhaps TRBD1 is the D gene, with 5 bases matching. Here the CDR3 is given as CSARRDRQYF. The nucleotide sequence is given as TGCAGTGCTAGAAGAGACAGGCAGTACTTC.